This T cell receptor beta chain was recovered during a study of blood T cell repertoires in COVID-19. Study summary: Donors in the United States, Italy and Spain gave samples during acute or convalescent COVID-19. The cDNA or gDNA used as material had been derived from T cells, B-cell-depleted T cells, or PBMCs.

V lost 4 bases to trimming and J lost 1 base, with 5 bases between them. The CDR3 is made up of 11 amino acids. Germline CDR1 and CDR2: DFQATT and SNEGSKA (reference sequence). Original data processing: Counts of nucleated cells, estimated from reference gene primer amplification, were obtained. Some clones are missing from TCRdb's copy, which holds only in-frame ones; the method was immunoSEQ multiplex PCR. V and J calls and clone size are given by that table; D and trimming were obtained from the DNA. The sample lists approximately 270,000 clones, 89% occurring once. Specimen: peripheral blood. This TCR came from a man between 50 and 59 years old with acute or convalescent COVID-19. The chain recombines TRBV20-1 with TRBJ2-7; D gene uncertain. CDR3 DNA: TGCAGTGCTACCTTTTCCTACGAGCAGTACTTC. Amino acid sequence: CSATFSYEQYF.